This TCR beta chain was observed in a study of blood T cells in healthy people across ages. Study-level points and caveats: TCR beta diversity, measured per million T cells, fell in a roughly linear way with age.

The CDR3 contains 15 residues. In germline, CDR1 is SGHRS, CDR2 YFSETQ. A second PCR, run for roughly 6 to 11 cycles, used a sample-barcoded 5' primer plus a J-beta primer mix. A tag from a template-switch adaptor with 12 random nucleotides marked each cDNA molecule. TCRdb called the 5' RACE reads again in MiXCR, with one record for every CDR3 protein. The data contain approximately 490,000 distinct CDR3 sequences, 24% of them seen just once; the ten biggest clones take up roughly 9.4%. To note about this clonotype: What it recognizes is unknown.

The sample, around 9.9 milliliters of peripheral blood, was drawn from each donor. The data were also submitted as part of a second study, on T cells of mothers and their children. That report notes: No clone of persistent microchimeric T cells was detected.

The sample taken for sequencing was blood. The J gene is TRBJ2-5, the V gene TRBV5-1, with TRBD2 matching over 11 bases. Matching the DNA end better, TRBJ2-1 makes the J call doubtful. The TCR sequence derives from a boy aged 5-17 years in good health. The CDR3 coding sequence is TGCGCCAGCAGCTTGGAAGTAGCGGGAGGGACTGAGCAGTTCTTC. This encodes CASSLEVAGGTEQFF.